This entry lists 7 T cell receptor beta chains sequenced from one sample in a study of cytomegalovirus exposure and HLA in healthy donors. With 60 Vbeta and 13 Jbeta primers, the PCR was carried out. TCRdb keeps only in-frame clones here, not all; method: immunoSEQ multiplex PCR. The data hold approximately 170,000 clones, with around 70% observed a single time. Sequenced input: PBMCs. The receptor set was obtained from a man younger than 35 in good health and CMV-seropositive.

This CDR3 reads CASSVAGEYGYTF. Written as DNA, the CDR3 is TGTGCCAGCAGCGTAGCAGGGGAGTATGGCTACACCTTC. The chain recombines TRBV9 with TRBJ1-2, with a weak D call TRBD1 (6 bases). The CDR3 spans 13 residues. Per germline, CDR1 SGDLS and CDR2 YYNGEE. V lost 0 bases, J lost 5 bases, and 8 bases lay in between.

The rearrangement joins TRBV21-1 to TRBJ1-6; TRBD1, as called in the table, went unchecked against the DNA. TRBV21-1 is recorded as a pseudogene. This CDR3 contains 15 residues. CDR3 sequence (DNA): TGTGCCAGCACCCATCCCGAATCAGATAATTCACCCCTCCACTTT. This encodes CASTHPESDNSPLHF.

V gene TRBV28 combines with J gene TRBJ1-5; 8 bases align to TRBD1. Germline CDR1 is MDHEN and CDR2 is SYDVKM. This CDR3 has 15 residues. V lost 4 bases and J lost 6; bases outside the gene matches: 8. CDR3 amino acids: CASSWAGGGSQPQHF. The CDR3 coding sequence is TGTGCCAGCAGTTGGGCAGGGGGCGGAAGTCAGCCCCAGCATTTT.

V is TRBV19 and J is TRBJ2-2, with 12 bases fitting TRBD2. The ends lost 7 bases at V and 6 bases at J; junction bases unmatched: 3. Germline CDR1 LNHDA, CDR2 SQIVND (reference sequence). CDR3 length: 14 residues. The CDR3, as DNA: TGTGCCAGTACTAGCGGGAGGGTTGCCGGGGAGCTGTTTTTT. This sequence encodes CASTSGRVAGELFF. Looking up the rest from reference TRBV19 and TRBJ2-2 gives the full variable domain: DGGITQSPKYLFRKEGQNVTLSCEQNLNHDAMYWYRQDPGQGLRLIYYSQIVNDFQKGDIAEGYSVSREKKESFPLTVTSAQKNPTAFYLCASTSGRVAGELFFGEGSRLTVL.

The CDR3, as DNA: TGTGCCAGCAGCCAACGGGACAGGGAGGGTGAAAAACTGTTTTTT. This codes for CASSQRDREGEKLFF. The V call is TRBV5-5, the J call TRBJ1-4, with 9 bases identical to TRBD1. The CDR3 has 15 amino acids. The V and J ends lost 4 bases and 7 bases, in that order; junction bases with no gene match: 8. Per germline, CDR1 SGHKS and CDR2 YYEKEE (reference sequence).

The J gene is TRBJ1-1, the V gene TRBV15; a possible D gene is TRBD1 (6 bases). V was pared by 1 base and J by 1 base, with 10 bases between. From germline, CDR1 is LNHNV and CDR2 YYDKDF (reference sequence). The CDR3 spans 15 residues. CDR3: CATSRGVQGNTEAFF. CDR3 in DNA: TGTGCCACCAGCAGAGGGGTACAGGGGAACACTGAAGCTTTCTTT.

This sequence joins TRBV6-5 and TRBJ2-5; maybe TRBD2 (5 bases). V was clipped by 0 bases and J by 6 bases, with 11 bases between them. In germline, CDR1 is MNHEY, CDR2 SVGAGI. The CDR3 loop spans 14 amino acids. CDR3 nucleotides: TGTGCCAGCAGTTACTCTATGACCGGGAAGACCCAGTACTTC. Protein sequence: CASSYSMTGKTQYF.